The clone carrying this T cell receptor beta chain occurred a few times. Its matching antigen is unknown. This CDR3 has 17 residues. Per the germline V gene, CDR1 is SGHDN and CDR2 is FVKESK. V was cut by 0 bases and J by 1 base, with 12 bases left in between. The entry originates in a study of beta chain features in type 1 diabetes. Study results and caveats: Insertion counts at VDJ junctions were lower in type 1 diabetes patients, who also showed more deletions there. Shortening that was moderate but significant affected the TCRB CDR3s of Type 1 diabetes patients in all four CD4+ subsets.

Sequenced material consisted of expressed TCRB transcripts (all of the isolated RNA was reverse transcribed). Only in-frame clones appear in the TCRdb table, and some are missing; sequencing was by immunoSEQ multiplex PCR. The profile covers around 310,000 clones, with around 10% appearing a single time and around 0.015% taken by the ten largest. The rearrangement joins TRBV14 to TRBJ2-2, with unresolved D. The origin of this receptor is a woman in her 30s in good health. The sample taken for sequencing was naive CD4+ T cells from blood. The CDR3 nucleotides are TGTGCCAGCAGCCAAGATCTTTACAATCTGAACACCGGGGAGCTGTTTTTT. It translates to CASSQDLYNLNTGELFF.